Below, 2 T cell receptor beta chains from the same sample are listed, as sequenced in a study of cytomegalovirus exposure and HLA in healthy donors. Sequencing was performed with immunoSEQ multiplex PCR; in TCRdb, only in-frame clones are kept and a portion is missing. The sample consists of roughly 68,000 clones, around 89% of them appearing once. Sequencing was performed on PBMCs. The receptors were sampled from a woman between 18 and 30 years old in good health and CMV-seronegative.

The chain couples TRBV7-8 to TRBJ2-7; D call uncertain. CDR3 length: 13 residues. Trimming removed 5 bases at V and 0 bases at J, with 8 bases between. The V gene's germline CDR1 is SGHVS and CDR2 FQNEAQ. The CDR3 here is CASSLLDSYEQYF. CDR3 in DNA: TGTGCCAGCAGCCTACTCGACTCCTACGAGCAGTACTTC.

The J gene is TRBJ2-7, the V gene TRBV4-2; 8 bases line up with TRBD1. Germline V gives CDR1 LGHNA, CDR2 YNFKEQ. CDR3 length equals 14 residues. V shed 3 bases and J 5 bases; nucleotides not matched to a gene: 6. CDR3 amino acids: CASSQVGQGNEQYF. For the CDR3, the DNA is TGTGCCAGCAGCCAGGTCGGACAGGGCAACGAGCAGTACTTC.